This section outlines one TCR beta chain sequence together with its context. Just one base apart from a much larger clone, this may be a read error. The record originates from a study of patients with pleural tuberculosis. TCRdb called the reads again in MiXCR, with one record for every CDR3 protein. The sample includes approximately 53,000 distinct CDR3 sequences, about 7.9% of them seen just once. The germline CDR1 and CDR2 sequences are SQVTM and ANQGSEA. V lost 6 bases and J lost 3, with 14 bases in between. CDR3 length equals 13 residues. V usage is TRBV29-1 and J usage is TRBJ1-1; no reliable D call. The source is a human donor with pleural tuberculosis. The CDR3 loop reads CSVSFDTDTEAFF. In DNA, the CDR3 is TGCAGCGTCTCTTTCGACACGGACACTGAAGCTTTCTTT.